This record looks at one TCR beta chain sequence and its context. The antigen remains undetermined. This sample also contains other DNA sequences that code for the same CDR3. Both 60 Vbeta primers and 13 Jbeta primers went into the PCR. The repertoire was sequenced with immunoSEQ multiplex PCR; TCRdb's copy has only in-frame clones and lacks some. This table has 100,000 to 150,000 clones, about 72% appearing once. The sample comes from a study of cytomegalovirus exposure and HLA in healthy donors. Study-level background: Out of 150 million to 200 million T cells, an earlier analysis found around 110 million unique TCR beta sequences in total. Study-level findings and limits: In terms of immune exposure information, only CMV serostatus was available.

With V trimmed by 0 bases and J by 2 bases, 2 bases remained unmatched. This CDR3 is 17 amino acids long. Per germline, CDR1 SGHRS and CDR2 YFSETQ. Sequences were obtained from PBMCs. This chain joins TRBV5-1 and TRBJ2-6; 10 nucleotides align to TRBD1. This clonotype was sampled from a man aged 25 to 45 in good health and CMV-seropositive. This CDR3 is CASSLAGTGAGANVLTF. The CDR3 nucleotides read TGCGCCAGCAGCTTGGCCGGGACAGGGGCTGGGGCCAACGTCCTGACTTTC.